Reported below is one T cell receptor beta chain. The antigen remains undetermined. TCRdb keeps only in-frame clones here, not all; method: immunoSEQ multiplex PCR. The sample includes around 370,000 clones, around 96% of them seen just once. The CDR3 extends over 13 amino acids. The germline V gene has CDR1 SGHTA and CDR2 FQGNSA. V lost 5 bases, J lost 7 bases, and 15 bases lay in between. This sample stems from a study of shared clonotypes between healthy human individuals. Study-wide findings and caveats: A few donors had about 5% of their naive CD4 clonotypes in common.

The V call is TRBV7-2, the J call TRBJ2-7; D unresolved. The specimen was memory CD8+ T cells sorted from blood. The subset was: CD45RO+ cells pooled with CCR7-negative TemRA cells. This TCR came from a man aged 25 to 45 in good health. The CDR3 reads CASSRRTLGEQYF. For the CDR3, the DNA is TGTGCCAGCAGCCGTCGGACCCTAGGGGAGCAGTACTTC.